What follows are 18 T cell receptor beta chains derived from one specimen sequenced in a study of early T cells in non-severe SARS-CoV-2 infection (dated by TCRdb to the early 2020s). Libraries were prepared through 5' RACE. TCRdb records NextSeq 500 as the sequencer. The public reads were quality trimmed at Q25 with fastp and then assembled into clones with MiXCR by TCRdb, keeping productive beta chains. Each entry is one CDR3 protein sequence, shown with its most common DNA and genes. For this sample there are approximately 63,000 distinct CDR3 sequences; approximately 6.1% appear just once. Around 3.3% of the sample lies in the top ten. The sequencing used whole blood, collected at baseline. The receptor source for this set is an adult who was a healthcare worker with PCR-confirmed SARS-CoV-2 infection or an uninfected control (not recorded which).

Many counts were recorded for this clonotype. Written as DNA, the CDR3 is TGCAGTGCTCTACTTGGAGGAGGGAGTACGCAGTATTTT. It codes for CSALLGGGSTQYF. The chain is built from TRBV20-1 and TRBJ2-3; tentative D call: TRBD2 (6 bases). The ends were cut back, 5 bases at V and 8 bases at J, with 17 bases in the middle. There are 13 residues in the CDR3. In germline, CDR1 is DFQATT, CDR2 SNEGSKA (reference sequence).

There are many counts of this clonotype. The chain combines TRBV7-9 with TRBJ2-1, with no clear D. Trimming pared 5 bases from V and 6 bases from J, leaving 8 bases between. Germline-derived CDR1 and CDR2 are SEHNR and FQNEAQ (reference sequence). CDR3 length equals 12 residues. The CDR3 DNA sequence: TGTGCCAGCAGCCTTATAGGCAATGAGCAGTTCTTC. It yields the protein CASSLIGNEQFF.

This clonotype was seen many times. The chain has TRBV13 and TRBJ1-5; TRBD1 aligns across 7 bases. The germline CDR1 and CDR2 sequences are PRHDT and FYEKMQ (reference sequence). V gave up 0 bases and J gave up 6 bases; unmatched junction bases: 2. There are 14 residues in the CDR3. The CDR3 sequence is CASSLGTGSQPQHF. The CDR3, as DNA: TGTGCCAGCAGCTTAGGGACAGGGAGTCAGCCCCAGCATTTT.

This clonotype was recorded a few times. The rearrangement uses TRBV12-3 or TRBV12-4 and TRBJ1-1, with TRBD1 matching over 8 bases. The CDR3 length is 14 residues. V gave up 2 bases and J gave up 3 bases; unmatched junction bases: 2. The chain's CDR3 is CASSLQDRDTEAFF. CDR3 sequence (DNA): TGTGCCAGCAGTTTACAGGACAGGGACACTGAAGCTTTCTTT.

As regards this clonotype: This could be a read error, since a much larger clone is one nucleotide away. J is TRBJ2-7 and V is TRBV28; D unclear. The CDR3 contains 11 residues. V was pared by 8 bases and J by 3 bases, with 8 bases between. Germline lookup yields CDR1 MDHEN and CDR2 SYDVKM. The chain's CDR3 is CASCQIYEQYF. As DNA, the CDR3 is TGTGCCAGCTGTCAGATCTACGAGCAGTACTTC.

This clonotype was observed at least ten times. The chain recombines TRBV29-1 with TRBJ1-2; D possibly corresponds to TRBD1 (5 bases). Trimming left V 4 bases short and J 1 base short, with 13 bases between. The CDR3 consists of 14 residues. In germline, CDR1 is SQVTM, CDR2 ANQGSEA. The CDR3 loop is CSVAGSPSNYGYTF. DNA of the CDR3: TGCAGCGTTGCAGGGAGTCCCAGTAACTATGGCTACACCTTC. The complete variable domain, with remaining parts taken from reference TRBV29-1 and TRBJ1-2, reads SAVISQKPSRDICQRGTSLTIQCQVDSQVTMMFWYRQQPGQSLTLIATANQGSEATYESGFVIDKFPISRPNLTFSTLTVSNMSPEDSSIYLCSVAGSPSNYGYTFGSGTRLTVV.

V is TRBV5-1 and J is TRBJ1-1, with 9 positions matching TRBD1. This CDR3 is built from 13 residues. V was clipped by 7 bases and J by 4 bases; unmatched bases: 5. The germline CDR1 and CDR2 sequences are SGHRS and YFSETQ. The CDR3 bases are TGCGCCAGCGGGACAGGGTCGGGCACTGAAGCTTTCTTT. Translation gives CASGTGSGTEAFF.

In its sample, this clonotype was seen a few times. The chain joins TRBV7-7 to TRBJ2-2; 9 nucleotides match TRBD2. The CDR3 loop spans 17 amino acids. Germline CDR1 and CDR2: SSHAT and FNYEAQ (reference sequence). V lost 5 bases to trimming and J lost 0 bases; unmatched junction nucleotides: 7. The CDR3 nucleotides are TGTGCCAGCAGCGTCGGATTAGCGGGGGCGAACACCGGGGAGCTGTTTTTT. This codes for CASSVGLAGANTGELFF.

The sample holds many counts of this clonotype. The rearrangement uses TRBV10-3 and TRBJ2-2; 9 positions agree with TRBD2. Germline V gives CDR1 ENHRY, CDR2 SYGVKD. With 4 bases clipped from V and 6 bases from J, the junction kept 9 bases outside the gene matches. This CDR3 region has 16 residues. CDR3 protein: CAISVGRREGPGELFF. CDR3 coding DNA: TGTGCCATCAGTGTGGGACGGCGGGAGGGCCCCGGGGAGCTGTTTTTT.

This chain uses TRBV6-2 or TRBV6-3 with TRBJ2-1; no reliable D call. The CDR3 contains 15 residues. Between the trimmed V and J ends, which lost 2 bases and 4 bases, there was a span of 12 bases. CDR1 and CDR2 from the germline V gene are MNHEY and SVGEGT. The DNA of the CDR3 is TGTGCCAGCAGTTACGTTCCCGCTGAGTACAATGAGCAGTTCTTC. Amino acid sequence: CASSYVPAEYNEQFF.

This rearrangement joins TRBV7-6 to TRBJ1-1, with 7 bases aligning to TRBD1. This CDR3 is 16 amino acids long. Germline lookup yields CDR1 SGHVS and CDR2 FNYEAQ. Trimming removed 0 bases from V and 0 bases from J; junction bases left unmatched: 4. CDR3 in DNA: TGTGCCAGCAGCTTAGCCACAGGGGCGTTGAACACTGAAGCTTTCTTT. This translates into CASSLATGALNTEAFF. Full variable domain (outside the CDR3, taken from reference TRBV7-6 and TRBJ1-1): GAGVSQSPRYKVTKRGQDVALRCDPISGHVSLYWYRQALGQGPEFLTYFNYEAQQDKSGLPNDRFSAERPEGSISTLTIQRTEQRDSAMYRCASSLATGALNTEAFFGQGTRLTVV.

As regards this clonotype: A much larger clone differs by one base, so this may be a read error. V gene TRBV28 combines with J gene TRBJ2-1, with 9 bases fitting TRBD2. CDR3 size: 14 residues. Germline V CDR1 and CDR2: MDHEN, SYDVKM. V was clipped by 8 bases and J by 10 bases; unmatched bases: 12. In nucleotides, the CDR3 is TGTGCCAGCCGCGGAGTAGCGGGAGCTTACGAGCAGTTCTTC. Protein product: CASRGVAGAYEQFF.

The J gene is TRBJ1-1, the V gene TRBV10-1; D remains ambiguous. The CDR3 sequence is 12 residues long. V was clipped by 4 bases and J by 4 bases, with 7 bases between them. Per germline, CDR1 WNHNN and CDR2 SYGVQD (reference sequence). CDR3 coding DNA: TGCGCCAGCAGTGGCCGGGGCACTGAAGCTTTCTTT. Its protein is CASSGRGTEAFF.

This clonotype has a count of ten or more. This chain connects TRBV2 to TRBJ1-2; 10 nucleotides match TRBD1. Germline lookup yields CDR1 SNHLY and CDR2 FYNNEI. The J segment lost 7 bases and the V segment lost 8 bases, leaving 13 bases of the junction unmatched. This CDR3 has 15 amino acids. CDR3 sequence reads: CASPRVTGGAFGYTF. The CDR3 nucleotides read TGTGCCAGCCCGCGTGTGACAGGGGGCGCGTTTGGCTACACCTTC.

This clonotype was seen ten or more times. The genes are TRBV5-1 and TRBJ2-3, with D possibly being TRBD2 (6 bases). V was pared by 2 bases and J by 6 bases, with 7 bases between. Germline CDR1 is SGHRS and CDR2 is YFSETQ. The CDR3 length is 12 residues. CDR3 loop: CASSLGGDTQYF. Here the CDR3 DNA reads TGCGCCAGCAGCTTAGGAGGGGATACGCAGTATTTT.

This clonotype was counted ten times or more. The chain links TRBV28 to TRBJ2-1; D unclear. Germline-derived CDR1 and CDR2 are MDHEN and SYDVKM. Deletions cut 4 bases from V and 7 bases from J, with 14 bases between. The CDR3 totals 14 residues. The CDR3: CASSSSLVQNEQFF. The CDR3 DNA sequence: TGTGCCAGCAGTTCCTCCCTCGTACAAAATGAGCAGTTCTTC.

This rearrangement joins TRBV6-5 to TRBJ2-2, with D possibly TRBD2 on 5 matching bases. Trimming cost V 5 bases and J 6 bases, with 16 bases left between them. The CDR3 consists of 15 residues. In germline, CDR1 is MNHEY, CDR2 SVGAGI. The CDR3 DNA reads TGTGCCAGCAGTCACCGGGATTTCTTGGCCGGGGAGCTGTTTTTT. As protein: CASSHRDFLAGELFF.

The CDR3 protein is CASSIPGVYQPQHF. CDR3 DNA sequence: TGTGCCAGTAGTATCCCGGGGGTCTATCAGCCCCAGCATTTT. J is TRBJ1-5 and V is TRBV19; maybe TRBD1 (5 bases). V shed 3 bases and J shed 5 bases, with 11 bases lying between them. The CDR3 is 14 amino acids. The V gene's germline CDR1 is LNHDA and CDR2 SQIVND (reference sequence).